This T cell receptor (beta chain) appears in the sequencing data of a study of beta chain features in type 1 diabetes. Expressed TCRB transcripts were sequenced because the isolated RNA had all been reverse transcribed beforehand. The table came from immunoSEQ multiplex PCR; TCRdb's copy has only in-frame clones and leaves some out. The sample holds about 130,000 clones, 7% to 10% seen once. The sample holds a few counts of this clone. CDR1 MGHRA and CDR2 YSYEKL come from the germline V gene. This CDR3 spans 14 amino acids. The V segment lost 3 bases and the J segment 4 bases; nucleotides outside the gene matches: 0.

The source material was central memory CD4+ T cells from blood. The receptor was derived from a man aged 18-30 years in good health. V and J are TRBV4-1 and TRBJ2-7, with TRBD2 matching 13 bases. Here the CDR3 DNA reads TGCGCCAGCAGCCAGGGACTAGCGGGGTACGAGCAGTACTTC. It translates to CASSQGLAGYEQYF.